In this sample, the clone carrying this TCR beta chain turned up many times. Its antigen is as yet unknown. Using RNA transcripts as the source, TCR beta CDR3 regions were amplified. The TCR CDR3 first-round RT-PCR relied on the HTBI primer set. TCRdb re-called the multiplex PCR reads through MiXCR, storing one row per CDR3 protein. This sample has hundreds of thousands of distinct CDR3 sequences, with approximately 14% found just once. The data were taken from a study of T cells in Graves' hyperthyroidism and ophthalmopathy. Study observations and caveats: The model made its ophthalmopathy prediction, and onset followed a median 6.5 months later.

Trimming cost V 6 bases and J 6 bases; bases outside gene matches: 8. This CDR3 has 14 residues. Per the germline V gene, CDR1 is SGHTA and CDR2 is FQGTGA. Exclusion of a patient resulted from uncontrolled infection, other autoimmune disease, pregnancy or lactation. Sample collection date corresponds to first hyperthyroidism diagnosis, prior to any ophthalmopathy symptoms. The V and J genes are TRBV7-3 and TRBJ2-3; 8 bases match TRBD1. The clonotype comes from a woman in her 30s with Graves' hyperthyroidism that later progressed to Graves' ophthalmopathy. Sequenced sample: blood. CDR3 coding DNA: TGTGCCAGCAGGGGACAGGCCCAGTGGGATACGCAGTATTTT. The encoded protein is CASRGQAQWDTQYF. Filled out from reference TRBV7-3 and TRBJ2-3, the complete variable domain reads GAGVSQTPSNKVTEKGKYVELRCDPISGHTALYWYRQSLGQGPEFLIYFQGTGAADDSGLPNDRFFAVRPEGSVSTLKIQRTERGDSAVYLCASRGQAQWDTQYFGPGTRLTVL.